The present T cell receptor beta chain was sequenced within a study of T cell responses to AZD1222 COVID-19 vaccine. As for the study in general: Pooling of second doses given at about 4 or about 12 weeks was done.

Study-wide findings and caveats: Nearly half of spike-specific TCRs reportedly target variant regions that are unmutated in the B.1.351 and B.1.1.7 variants. When two AZD1222 doses had been given, Spike-specific TCR breadth and depth rose.

Measured with immunoSEQ multiplex PCR; TCRdb has only the in-frame clones, and not every one. The sample contains 180,000 or so clones, 90% to 95% of which appear only once. In the case of this clone: Its antigen is currently unknown.

In germline, CDR1 is LNHDA, CDR2 SQIVND (reference sequence). V was clipped by 5 bases and J by 7 bases, with 11 bases between them. The CDR3 loop spans 12 amino acids. Sequencing used peripheral blood, obtained on day 0 of AZD1222 vaccination. This chain joins TRBV19 and TRBJ1-1; TRBD1 might be the D (5 bases). This sequence was found in an adult in good health. CDR3 DNA sequence: TGTGCCAGTAGTCCGGGGCCCCGTGAAGCTTTCTTT. Its translation is CASSPGPREAFF.